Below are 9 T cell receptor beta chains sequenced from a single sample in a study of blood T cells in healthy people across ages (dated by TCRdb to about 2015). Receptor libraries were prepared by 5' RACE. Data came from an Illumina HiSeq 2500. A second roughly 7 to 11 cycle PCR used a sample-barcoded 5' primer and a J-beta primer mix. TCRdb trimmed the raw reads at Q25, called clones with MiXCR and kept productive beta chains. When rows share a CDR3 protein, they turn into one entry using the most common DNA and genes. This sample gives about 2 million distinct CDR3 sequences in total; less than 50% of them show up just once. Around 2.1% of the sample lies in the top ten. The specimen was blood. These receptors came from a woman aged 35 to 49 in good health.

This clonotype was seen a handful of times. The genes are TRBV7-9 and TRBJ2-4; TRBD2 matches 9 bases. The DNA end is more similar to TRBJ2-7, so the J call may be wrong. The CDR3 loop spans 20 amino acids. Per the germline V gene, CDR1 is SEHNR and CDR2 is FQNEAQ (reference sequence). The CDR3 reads CASSSVRGLAGAQRSYEQYF. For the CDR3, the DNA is TGTGCCAGCAGCTCAGTAAGGGGGTTAGCGGGGGCCCAAAGGTCCTACGAGCAGTACTTC.

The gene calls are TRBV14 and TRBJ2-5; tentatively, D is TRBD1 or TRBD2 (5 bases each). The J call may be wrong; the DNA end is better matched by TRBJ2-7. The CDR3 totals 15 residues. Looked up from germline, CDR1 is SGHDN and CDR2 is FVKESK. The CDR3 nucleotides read TGTGCCAGCAGCCAAGTTAGGCAGGGACCCTACGAGCAGTACTTC. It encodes CASSQVRQGPYEQYF.

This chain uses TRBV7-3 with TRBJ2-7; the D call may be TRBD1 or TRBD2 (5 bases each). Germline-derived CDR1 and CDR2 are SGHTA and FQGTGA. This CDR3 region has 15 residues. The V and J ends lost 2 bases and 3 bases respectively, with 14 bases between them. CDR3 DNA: TGTGCCAGCAGCTTACAGGGAGCCTTAGTCTACGAGCAGTACTTC. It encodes CASSLQGALVYEQYF.

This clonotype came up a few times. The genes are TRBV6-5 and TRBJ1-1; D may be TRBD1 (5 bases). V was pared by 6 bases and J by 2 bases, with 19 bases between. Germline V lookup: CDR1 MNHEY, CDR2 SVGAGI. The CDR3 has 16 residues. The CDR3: CASSLPTGPTNTEAFF. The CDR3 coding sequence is TGTGCCAGCAGCCTCCCTACGGGACCTACAAACACTGAAGCTTTCTTT.

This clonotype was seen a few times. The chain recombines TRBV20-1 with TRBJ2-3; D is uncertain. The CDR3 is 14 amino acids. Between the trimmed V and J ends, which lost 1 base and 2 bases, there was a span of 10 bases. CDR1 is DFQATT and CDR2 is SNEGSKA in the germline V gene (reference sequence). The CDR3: CSARVPGFTDTQYF. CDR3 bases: TGCAGTGCTAGAGTACCGGGTTTCACAGATACGCAGTATTTT.

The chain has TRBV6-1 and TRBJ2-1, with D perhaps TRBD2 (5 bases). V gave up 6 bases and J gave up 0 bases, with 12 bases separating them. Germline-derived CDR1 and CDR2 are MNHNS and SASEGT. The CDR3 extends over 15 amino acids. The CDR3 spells CASSIEGYSYNEQFF. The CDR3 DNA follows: TGTGCCAGCAGCATAGAGGGTTACTCCTACAATGAGCAGTTCTTC.

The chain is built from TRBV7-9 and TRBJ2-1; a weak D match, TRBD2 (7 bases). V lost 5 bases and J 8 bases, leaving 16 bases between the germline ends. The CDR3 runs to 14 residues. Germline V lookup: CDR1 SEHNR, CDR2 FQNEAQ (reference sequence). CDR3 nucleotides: TGTGCCAGCAGCCCCCCGGGGGGCAGGGATGAGCAGTTCTTC. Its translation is CASSPPGGRDEQFF.

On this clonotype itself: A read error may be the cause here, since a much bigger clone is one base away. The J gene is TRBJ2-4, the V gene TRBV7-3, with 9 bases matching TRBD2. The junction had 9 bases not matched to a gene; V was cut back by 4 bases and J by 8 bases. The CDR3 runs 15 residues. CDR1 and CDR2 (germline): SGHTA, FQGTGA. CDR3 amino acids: CASSWSAGGPDIQYF. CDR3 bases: TGTGCCAGCAGCTGGAGTGCGGGGGGGCCCGACATTCAGTACTTC.

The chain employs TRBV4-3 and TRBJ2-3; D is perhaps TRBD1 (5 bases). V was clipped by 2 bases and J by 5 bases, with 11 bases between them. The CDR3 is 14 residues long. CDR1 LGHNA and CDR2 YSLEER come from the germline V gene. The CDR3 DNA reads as TGCGCCAGCAGCCAAATGCAGGGCGGAGATACGCAGTATTTT. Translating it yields CASSQMQGGDTQYF.